The clone carrying this T cell receptor (beta chain) is termed medium-sized. Its specificity is not known. This sample is part of a study of cytotoxic CD8 clonotypes in ibrutinib-treated CLL. Study-wide findings and caveats: The study found baseline clonality above age-matched healthy donors, tracking circulating CD8+ T-cell counts. The public clonotypes identified were infrequent and showed contraction or stability on treatment.

Produced via immunoSEQ multiplex PCR; TCRdb's table is partial and in-frame only. The table includes 12,000 to 15,000 clones, roughly two thirds detected once. Germline-derived CDR1 and CDR2 are SEHNR and FQNEAQ (reference sequence). Trimming stripped 4 bases from V and 0 bases from J, with 15 bases between. The CDR3 contains 16 residues. This sample comprised PBMCs, obtained before ibrutinib treatment. The receptor was isolated from a human donor with chronic lymphocytic leukemia. V gene TRBV7-9 combines with J gene TRBJ1-2; TRBD1 might be the D (5 bases). The CDR3 region has the DNA TGTGCCAGCAGCTCCATAGGGGTGACCGCTAACTATGGCTACACCTTC. It codes for CASSSIGVTANYGYTF.